The present TCR beta chain was sequenced within a study of OX40 agonist ivuxolimab in advanced cancers. Across the whole study: Three patients had partial responses: one hepatocellular carcinoma, two cutaneous melanoma.

Produced via immunoSEQ multiplex PCR; TCRdb's table is partial and in-frame only. This sample has 77,000 or so clones, with 92% found just once. This sample comprised CD4+ or CD8+ T cells sorted from blood, obtained in a trial of the OX40 agonist ivuxolimab. The clonotype comes from an adult with an advanced solid tumor such as melanoma, head and neck, liver or kidney cancer.

The CDR3 sequence is CASSEQRGSYNEQFF. The CDR3 DNA reads TGTGCCAGCAGTGAACAAAGGGGCTCCTACAATGAGCAGTTCTTC. The V gene is TRBV6-1, the J gene TRBJ2-1; possibly TRBD1 for D (5 bases). Trimming cost V 2 bases and J 0 bases, with 8 bases left between them. The CDR3 runs to 15 residues. Per the germline V gene, CDR1 is MNHNS and CDR2 is SASEGT.